This T cell receptor beta chain emerged from a study of long-term antiretroviral therapy in people with HIV. They ran version v3.0 of the immunoSEQ assay at survey level. The data were produced by immunoSEQ multiplex PCR, yet TCRdb's version contains in-frame clones alone and is incomplete. In the table there are approximately 31,000 clones, 70% to 90% of which are singletons. Germline-derived CDR1 and CDR2 are MNHEY and SMNVEV (reference sequence). The CDR3 length is 17 residues. Trimming removed 6 bases from V and 3 bases from J; junction bases left unmatched: 13. The rearrangement uses TRBV27 and TRBJ2-1; 8 nucleotides align to TRBD2. This sequence originates from a young man with HIV. The sequencing here drew on unsorted PBMCs, taken 1.1 years after starting antiretroviral therapy. The CDR3 region is CASRDRAGGKFYNEQFF. As DNA, the CDR3 is TGTGCCAGCAGGGATCGGGCGGGGGGAAAGTTCTACAATGAGCAGTTCTTC.